Listed below are T cell receptor beta chains from one sample, sequenced in a study of human T cells and chemical hapten exposure. TCRdb ran MiXCR on the 5' RACE reads and lists one entry per CDR3 protein. Here the sample spans 110,000 or so distinct CDR3 sequences, approximately 20% being singletons. The receptors here all came from a human donor in good health. The CDR3 runs from the conserved cysteine through the conserved F or W. The D gene is left open where the match is weak. The size of a clone is reported for some rows only, either as once, few or many, or as a class for expanded clones.

TRBD2,once,TRBV3-1,TRBJ2-7,CASSRGLAPANEQYF,TGTGCCAGCAGCCGGGGACTAGCGCCAGCCAACGAGCAGTACTTC
TRBD1,-,TRBV10-3,TRBJ2-3,CAISPRGTGVGDTQYF,TGTGCCATCAGTCCGAGGGGGACAGGGGTCGGAGATACGCAGTATTTT
TRBD2,-,TRBV30,TRBJ2-1,CAWSRGLAGDERNEQFF,TGTGCCTGGAGTCGGGGGCTAGCGGGAGACGAAAGGAATGAGCAGTTCTTC
-,few,TRBV6-5,TRBJ1-3,CASNLPLGVFPGNTIYF,TGTGCCAGCAACTTACCCTTGGGGGTTTTCCCTGGAAACACCATATATTTT
-,-,TRBV2,TRBJ2-5,CASTSETQYF,TGTGCCAGCACGTCAGAGACCCAGTACTTC
TRBD1,-,TRBV20-1,TRBJ1-5,CSARYPGQENQPQHF,TGCAGTGCTAGATACCCGGGACAGGAAAATCAGCCCCAGCATTTT
TRBD1,few,TRBV12-3/TRBV12-4,TRBJ2-7,CASSRGTGGNEQYF,TGTGCCAGCAGTAGAGGGACAGGGGGCAACGAGCAGTACTTC
-,-,TRBV30,TRBJ2-7,CAWLQDRTNEQYF,TGTGCCTGGCTCCAGGACCGTACTAACGAGCAGTACTTC
TRBD1,few,TRBV27,TRBJ2-1,CASSSWTGSFEQFF,TGTGCCAGCAGTTCTTGGACAGGGAGTTTCGAGCAGTTCTTC
-,few,TRBV30,TRBJ2-1,CAWSVFGQNEQFF,TGTGCCTGGAGTGTATTCGGGCAGAATGAGCAGTTCTTC
-,-,TRBV6-6,TRBJ2-3,CASTQWVDTQYF,TGTGCCAGCACCCAGTGGGTTGATACGCAGTATTTT
-,few,TRBV28,TRBJ1-2,CASRRDGANYGYTF,TGTGCCAGCAGACGGGACGGAGCTAACTATGGCTACACCTTC
-,few,TRBV28,TRBJ2-2,CASSPRNTGELFF,TGTGCCAGCAGCCCCCGGAACACCGGGGAGCTGTTTTTT
-,-,TRBV28,TRBJ1-2,CASSFQQGGIGGYTF,TGTGCCAGCAGTTTTCAGCAGGGCGGGATCGGTGGCTACACCTTC
-,-,TRBV4-1,TRBJ2-5,CAGSQRETQYF,TGCGCCGGCAGCCAAAGGGAGACCCAGTACTTC
TRBD2,-,TRBV30,TRBJ2-2,CAWTGTSGPGFAGELFF,TGTGCCTGGACCGGGACTAGCGGGCCGGGTTTCGCCGGGGAGCTGTTTTTT
-,-,TRBV6-1,TRBJ2-7,CASSTQGPTDEQYF,TGTGCCAGCAGTACCCAGGGACCTACGGACGAGCAGTACTTC
-,few,TRBV4-2,TRBJ2-1,CASSVDAGTDEQFF,TGTGCCAGCAGCGTCGATGCAGGGACGGATGAGCAGTTCTTC